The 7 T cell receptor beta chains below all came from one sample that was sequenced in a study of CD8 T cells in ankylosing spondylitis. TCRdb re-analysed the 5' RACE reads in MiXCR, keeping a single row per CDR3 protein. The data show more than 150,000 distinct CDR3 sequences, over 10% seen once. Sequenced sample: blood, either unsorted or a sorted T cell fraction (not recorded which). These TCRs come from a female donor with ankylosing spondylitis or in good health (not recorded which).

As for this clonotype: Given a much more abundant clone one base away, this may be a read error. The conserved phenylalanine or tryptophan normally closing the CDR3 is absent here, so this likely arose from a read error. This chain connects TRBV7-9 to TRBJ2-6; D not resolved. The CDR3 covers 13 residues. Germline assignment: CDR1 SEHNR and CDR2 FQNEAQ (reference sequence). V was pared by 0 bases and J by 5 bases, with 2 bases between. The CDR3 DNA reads TGTGCCAGCAGCTTAGCCTGGGCCAACGTCCTGACTTAC. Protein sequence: CASSLAWANVLTY.

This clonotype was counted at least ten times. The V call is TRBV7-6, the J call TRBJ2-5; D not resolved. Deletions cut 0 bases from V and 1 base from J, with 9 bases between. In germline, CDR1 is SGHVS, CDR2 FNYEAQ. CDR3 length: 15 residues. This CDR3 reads CASSLAPVSQETQYF. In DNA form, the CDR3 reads TGTGCCAGCAGCTTAGCCCCGGTCAGCCAAGAGACCCAGTACTTC.

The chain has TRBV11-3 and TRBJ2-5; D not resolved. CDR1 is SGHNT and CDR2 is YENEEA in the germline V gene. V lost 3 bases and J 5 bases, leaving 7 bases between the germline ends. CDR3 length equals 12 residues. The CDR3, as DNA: TGTGCCAGCAGCTTGGGTTCCGAGACCCAGTACTTC. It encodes CASSLGSETQYF.

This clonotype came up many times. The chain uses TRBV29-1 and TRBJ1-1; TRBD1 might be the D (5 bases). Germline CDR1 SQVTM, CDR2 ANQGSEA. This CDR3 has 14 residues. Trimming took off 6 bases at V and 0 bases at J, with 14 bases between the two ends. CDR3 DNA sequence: TGCAGCGTGGCAGTAGGGGCCATGAACACTGAAGCTTTCTTT. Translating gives CSVAVGAMNTEAFF.

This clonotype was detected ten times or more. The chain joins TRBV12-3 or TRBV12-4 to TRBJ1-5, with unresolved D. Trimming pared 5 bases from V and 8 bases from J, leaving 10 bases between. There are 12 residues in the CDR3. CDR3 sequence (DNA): TGTGCCAGCAGTCATTTGAGGGAGCCCCAGCATTTT. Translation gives CASSHLREPQHF.

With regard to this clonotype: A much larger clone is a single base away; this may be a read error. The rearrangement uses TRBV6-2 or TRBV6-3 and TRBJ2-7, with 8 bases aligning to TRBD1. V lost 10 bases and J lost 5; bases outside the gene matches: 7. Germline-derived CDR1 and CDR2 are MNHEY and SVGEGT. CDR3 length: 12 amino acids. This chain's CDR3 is CANRDRGHEQYF. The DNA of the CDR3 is TGTGCCAACAGAGACAGGGGCCACGAGCAGTACTTC.

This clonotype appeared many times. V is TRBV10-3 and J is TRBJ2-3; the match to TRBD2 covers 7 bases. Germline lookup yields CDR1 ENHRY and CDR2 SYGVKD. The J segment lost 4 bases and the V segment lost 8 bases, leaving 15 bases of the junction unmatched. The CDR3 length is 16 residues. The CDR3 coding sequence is TGTGCCATCGGGGGGGATCCAGGGCGCCGACCAGATACGCAGTATTTT. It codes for CAIGGDPGRRPDTQYF.